What follows are 16 T cell receptor beta chains derived from one specimen sequenced in a study of beta chain features in type 1 diabetes. These receptors' antigens are unknown. General observations from the study: Moderately but significantly shorter TCRB CDR3s were found in Type 1 diabetes patients in all four CD4+ subsets.

Expressed TCRB transcripts were sequenced after all isolated RNA was converted to cDNA. Profiling relied on immunoSEQ multiplex PCR, and the TCRdb table lists in-frame clones only, not all of them. The repertoire holds 100,000 to 150,000 clones, with 15% to 20% as singletons. The sequenced sample consisted of central memory CD4+ T cells from blood. These receptor sequences come from a man in his late teens or twenties with type 1 diabetes.

The chain combines TRBV28 with TRBJ1-5, with 7 positions matching TRBD1. Germline CDR1 reads MDHEN; CDR2 reads SYDVKM. The junction had 17 bases not matched to a gene; V was cut back by 6 bases and J by 0 bases. The CDR3 has 19 amino acids. The DNA of the CDR3 is TGTGCCAGCAGCTATATAGGGGGCCGGGGAAGCGGTAGCAATCAGCCCCAGCATTTT. Translated, it gives CASSYIGGRGSGSNQPQHF.

The V call is TRBV18, the J call TRBJ2-7, with 7 bases identical to TRBD1. The ends lost 2 bases at V and 2 bases at J; junction bases unmatched: 12. The CDR3 extends over 17 amino acids. CDR1 is KGHSH and CDR2 is LQKENI in the germline V gene. Here the CDR3 DNA reads TGTGCCAGCTCACCAGGCCACGGTTTGACAGGGACCTACGAGCAGTACTTC. Amino acids: CASSPGHGLTGTYEQYF.

This clone was counted a few times. The chain combines TRBV5-1 with TRBJ2-3; 8 bases align to TRBD2. The germline CDR1 and CDR2 sequences are SGHRS and YFSETQ. The CDR3 sequence is 16 residues long. The trim removed 4 bases at V and 3 bases at J, leaving 10 bases unmatched. The CDR3: CASSLQAGEATDTQYF. CDR3 DNA sequence: TGCGCCAGCAGCCTCCAAGCGGGAGAGGCGACAGATACGCAGTATTTT.

This chain uses TRBV4-2 with TRBJ1-6; D unresolved. The CDR3 contains 14 residues. Germline CDR1 LGHNA, CDR2 YNFKEQ. V was cut by 3 bases and J by 8 bases, with 11 bases left in between. CDR3 loop: CASSHGRVDSPLHF. The CDR3 coding sequence is TGTGCCAGCAGCCACGGAAGGGTAGATTCACCCCTCCACTTT.

Notes on this clone: Being one base from a much bigger clone, this may be a read error. The sample carries other DNA sequences with the same CDR3. This chain joins TRBV7-2 and TRBJ2-1; D is unclear. V was shortened by 3 bases and J by 6 bases, with 3 bases between the two germline ends. This CDR3 is built from 11 residues. Germline values: CDR1 SGHTA, CDR2 FQGNSA. The CDR3 protein is CASSFLNEQFF. CDR3 DNA: TGTGCCAGCAGCTTTCTCAATGAGCAGTTCTTC.

This clone was found a few times. This sequence joins TRBV27 and TRBJ1-2, with D tentatively TRBD1 (6 bases). The ends were cut back, 6 bases at V and 2 bases at J, with 10 bases in the middle. CDR1 and CDR2 from the germline V gene are MNHEY and SMNVEV (reference sequence). This CDR3 has 13 residues. CDR3 bases: TGTGCCAGCAGAACTGGACAGAACTATGGCTACACCTTC. Amino acid sequence: CASRTGQNYGYTF.

The sample holds a few counts of this clone. The chain's CDR3 is CAIGLTYEQYF. As DNA, the CDR3 is TGTGCCATCGGACTTACCTACGAGCAGTACTTC. V is TRBV10-3 and J is TRBJ2-7, with a weak D call TRBD2 (5 bases). The V and J ends lost 8 bases and 2 bases respectively, with 7 bases between them. CDR1 and CDR2 from the germline V gene are ENHRY and SYGVKD. CDR3 length: 11 amino acids.

This sequence joins TRBV5-1 and TRBJ1-1; 7 bases align to TRBD1. There are 15 residues in the CDR3. Germline assignment: CDR1 SGHRS and CDR2 YFSETQ. After removal of 1 base from V and 4 bases from J, the junction contained 7 bases not matched to a gene. The CDR3 is CASSLRQGEGTEAFF. CDR3 sequence (DNA): TGCGCCAGCAGCTTGCGACAGGGTGAAGGCACTGAAGCTTTCTTT.

This clone has just a few counts. The chain uses TRBV7-3 and TRBJ2-5; weak D call: TRBD2 (5 bases). Trimming stripped 5 bases from V and 8 bases from J, with 12 bases between. Germline loops: CDR1 SGHTA, CDR2 FQGTGA. The CDR3 is 12 amino acids. The CDR3 DNA reads TGTGCCAGCAGCCCCGACGGGAATACCCAGTACTTC. Translation: CASSPDGNTQYF.

This clone appeared a few times. The chain is built from TRBV27 and TRBJ1-1; TRBD1 might be the D (6 bases). The CDR3 has 14 residues. Trimming left V 6 bases short and J 4 bases short, with 15 bases between. CDR1 is MNHEY and CDR2 is SMNVEV in the germline V gene (reference sequence). Here the CDR3 DNA reads TGTGCCAGCAGCCGCCGCGAAGGGGGCACTGAAGCTTTCTTT. Protein: CASSRREGGTEAFF.

The table lists this clone with a few counts. The J gene is TRBJ2-5, the V gene TRBV4-3; 7 nucleotides line up with TRBD2. Germline trimming cut 3 bases from V and 3 bases from J; bases unmatched to any gene: 10. Germline lookup yields CDR1 LGHNA and CDR2 YSLEER. The CDR3 extends over 16 amino acids. As DNA, the CDR3 is TGCGCCAGCAGCCAGAGAGGACTAGTAGGAGAAGAGACCCAGTACTTC. It encodes CASSQRGLVGEETQYF.

Only a few counts were recorded for this clone. The CDR3 spells CASSSAGGAETQYF. Written as DNA, the CDR3 is TGTGCCAGCAGCTCAGCGGGAGGGGCGGAGACCCAGTACTTC. V gene TRBV7-9 combines with J gene TRBJ2-5, with 10 bases identical to TRBD2. Germline V gives CDR1 SEHNR, CDR2 FQNEAQ (reference sequence). J was trimmed by 5 bases and V by 4 bases; bases with no gene match: 4. CDR3 length: 14 amino acids.

This clone was observed a few times. The same CDR3 is also encoded by other DNA sequences in this sample. The V and J genes are TRBV6-5 and TRBJ2-7; possibly TRBD2 for D (6 bases). Trimming stripped 0 bases from V and 0 bases from J, with 9 bases between. This CDR3 has 15 residues. The germline V gene encodes CDR1 MNHEY and CDR2 SVGAGI. CDR3 amino acids: CASSYSAGSSYEQYF. The CDR3 DNA follows: TGTGCCAGCAGTTACTCCGCGGGGTCCTCCTACGAGCAGTACTTC.

The V call is TRBV29-1, the J call TRBJ2-5, with D possibly matching TRBD2 (6 bases). V lost 4 bases and J 5 bases, leaving 17 bases between the germline ends. This CDR3 comprises 14 residues. Germline assignment: CDR1 SQVTM and CDR2 ANQGSEA. CDR3 amino acids: CSVVLLGGGETQYF. CDR3 DNA sequence: TGCAGCGTTGTCCTCCTTGGTGGGGGGGAGACCCAGTACTTC.

This clone appeared a few times. The chain carries TRBV7-2 and TRBJ1-1; D is ambiguous. The CDR3 sequence is 17 residues long. Germline assignment: CDR1 SGHTA and CDR2 FQGNSA. The V gene lost 7 bases and the J gene lost 0 bases, with 21 bases spanning the gap. CDR3 in DNA: TGTGCCAGCACCCTGCGCCCCCCTGGGGTAATGAACACTGAAGCTTTCTTT. This sequence encodes CASTLRPPGVMNTEAFF.

This clone was seen more than once but under ten times. The J gene is TRBJ2-3, the V gene TRBV5-1, with 13 bases fitting TRBD2. V shed 4 bases, J shed 6 bases, and the junction held 8 bases outside the gene matches. The CDR3 sequence is 16 residues long. Germline V lookup: CDR1 SGHRS, CDR2 YFSETQ. CDR3 loop: CASSVLAGGPEDTQYF. The CDR3 bases are TGCGCCAGCAGCGTACTAGCGGGAGGGCCGGAGGATACGCAGTATTTT.